A single TCR beta chain is shown here with its context. CDR1 MDHEN and CDR2 SYDVKM come from the germline V gene. The CDR3 consists of 15 residues. V dropped 4 bases and J dropped 4; count of bases not matched to a gene: 7. This specimen belongs to a study of T cell clones after liver transplantation. TCRdb's copy holds only in-frame clones and misses some; the assay was immunoSEQ multiplex PCR. This table holds fewer than 110,000 clones, around 80% found once. The V and J genes are TRBV28 and TRBJ1-5; 7 bases are a match to TRBD1. The source material was CD4+ T cells from blood, sampled roughly 50 months after liver transplant. The origin of this receptor is a human patient who received a liver transplant. Some T cells may be graft donor cells. The CDR3, as DNA: TGTGCCAGCAGTTACCAGACAGGGTGGAATCAGCCCCAGCATTTT. It specifies CASSYQTGWNQPQHF.